The 8 T cell receptor beta chains in this list originate from one sample, sequenced in a study of control samples from healthy donors and cancer patients. The table came from immunoSEQ multiplex PCR; TCRdb's copy has only in-frame clones and leaves some out. The table records about 140,000 clones, 92% of them present only once. Sequencing was carried out using blood. The receptors were gathered from a man aged 25 to 40 in good health.

This chain links TRBV28 with TRBJ1-4; D is unclear. Per the germline V gene, CDR1 is MDHEN and CDR2 is SYDVKM. Trimming removed 3 bases from V and 7 bases from J, with 12 bases in between. CDR3 length: 14 residues. In nucleotides, the CDR3 is TGTGCCAGCAGTTTTGGAAAGAGGAGTGAAAAACTGTTTTTT. Encoded protein: CASSFGKRSEKLFF.

This chain joins TRBV28 and TRBJ1-4; unclear D gene. CDR1 is MDHEN, CDR2 SYDVKM, per germline. This CDR3 spans 14 amino acids. V was clipped by 3 bases and J by 2 bases, with 7 bases between them. CDR3 in amino acids: CASSFIGTNEKLFF. The CDR3 DNA sequence: TGTGCCAGCAGTTTTATAGGGACTAATGAAAAACTGTTTTTT.

This clone appeared once. The V and J genes are TRBV7-8 and TRBJ2-3; D is uncertain. Trimming removed 2 bases from V and 2 bases from J, with 11 bases in between. CDR1 and CDR2 (germline): SGHVS, FQNEAQ. This CDR3 is 15 amino acids long. CDR3 nucleotide sequence: TGTGCCAGCAGCTTATTACGACTGGTCACAGATACGCAGTATTTT. Its protein product is CASSLLRLVTDTQYF.

The chain couples TRBV5-4 to TRBJ2-5; D not certain. Germline V CDR1 and CDR2: SGHNT, YYREEE (reference sequence). V was shortened by 4 bases and J by 2 bases, with 9 bases between the two germline ends. This CDR3 spans 13 amino acids. The CDR3 here is CASSQEWQETQYF. CDR3 DNA sequence: TGTGCCAGCAGCCAGGAGTGGCAAGAGACCCAGTACTTC.

This chain uses TRBV28 with TRBJ1-1; D gene ambiguous. V gave up 1 base and J gave up 1 base, with 4 bases separating them. The CDR3 contains 13 residues. From germline, CDR1 is MDHEN and CDR2 SYDVKM. The CDR3 region is CASSLFRNTEAFF. CDR3 in DNA: TGTGCCAGCAGTTTATTCAGGAACACTGAAGCTTTCTTT.

The chain has TRBV9 and TRBJ2-5; D perhaps matches TRBD1 (6 bases). This CDR3 is 17 amino acids long. V lost 0 bases, J lost 5 bases, and 20 bases lay in between. From germline, CDR1 is SGDLS and CDR2 YYNGEE. CDR3 amino acids: CASSVGGRVGAQETQYF. For the CDR3, the DNA is TGTGCCAGCAGCGTAGGTGGAAGGGTGGGGGCGCAGGAGACCCAGTACTTC. The full variable domain, its missing parts supplied by reference TRBV9 and TRBJ2-5, is DSGVTQTPKHLITATGQRVTLRCSPRSGDLSVYWYQQSLDQGLQFLIQYYNGEERAKGNILERFSAQQFPDLHSELNLSSLELGDSALYFCASSVGGRVGAQETQYFGPGTRLLVL.

The rearrangement uses TRBV29-1 and TRBJ1-5; no reliable D call. There are 13 residues in the CDR3. The germline V gene has CDR1 SQVTM and CDR2 ANQGSEA. The V and J ends lost 0 bases and 1 base respectively, with 4 bases between them. DNA for the CDR3: TGCAGCGTTGAAGATCCAAGCAATCAGCCCCAGCATTTT. This sequence encodes CSVEDPSNQPQHF.

The chain recombines TRBV6-2 or TRBV6-3 with TRBJ2-5; D remains unclear. Between the trimmed V and J ends, which lost 4 bases and 4 bases, there was a span of 19 bases. CDR3 length: 16 residues. Germline CDR1 reads MNHEY; CDR2 reads SVGEGT. CDR3 loop: CASSSSPLHISETQYF. The CDR3 region has the DNA TGTGCCAGCAGTTCGTCGCCATTGCATATTTCAGAGACCCAGTACTTC.